A selection of T cell receptor beta chains follows, all from one sample in a study of blood T cell repertoires in COVID-19. The method was immunoSEQ multiplex PCR; TCRdb's version includes in-frame clones alone and lacks a portion of them. The table lists just over 300,000 clones, 85% to 90% of them singletons. The sample consisted of PBMCs or T cells enriched from blood (not recorded which). These receptors were collected from a young man who had recovered from COVID-19. Each CDR3 is given with its conserved first and last residue. Each record gives: clone size, D gene, J gene, V gene, CDR3 DNA, CDR3 protein. A D gene is named only where the DNA matches it firmly. Rows give clone size only sometimes, using once, few, many, or a class for an expanded clone.

NA NA TRBJ2-6 TRBV29-1 TGCAGCGTTGCAGTCTCTGGGGCCAACGTCCTGACTTTC CSVAVSGANVLTF
few NA TRBJ1-3 TRBV27 TGTGCCAGCAGTCTCCGGGAGGGCTCTGGAAACACCATATATTTT CASSLREGSGNTIYF
NA TRBD2 TRBJ2-7 TRBV6-4 TGTGCCAGCAGTTTCGAGGGAGGGTCCCTTTACGAGCAGTACTTC CASSFEGGSLYEQYF
NA NA TRBJ2-5 TRBV24-1 TGTGCCACCAGTGATCAGCTAGGAGAGACCCAGTACTTC CATSDQLGETQYF
NA NA TRBJ1-1 TRBV6-2/TRBV6-3 TGTGCCAGCAGTTACTCCTTTATCGGCAGGGCGAACACTGAAGCTTTCTTT CASSYSFIGRANTEAFF
once NA TRBJ2-5 TRBV10-3 TGTGCCATCAGTGAGTCGGGCGAAGAGACCCAGTACTTC CAISESGEETQYF
NA TRBD2 TRBJ2-3 TRBV11-2 TGTGCCAGCAGCCCGGGGGGGTGGGCAGATACGCAGTATTTT CASSPGGWADTQYF
NA NA TRBJ2-3 TRBV11-2 TGTGCCAGCAGCTTCAGGGCTAATACGCAGTATTTT CASSFRANTQYF
NA NA TRBJ2-1 TRBV27 TGTGCCAGTTGCCGGGGCAATGAGCAGTTCTTC CASCRGNEQFF
NA TRBD2 TRBJ2-7 TRBV4-1 TGCGCCAGCAGCCAAGACCCAGCGGGGTACTACGAGCAGTACTTC CASSQDPAGYYEQYF
NA TRBD1 TRBJ1-2 TRBV7-9 TGTGCCAGCAGCCCCCGAGAAGGGATGGACAGGGAACCGCCTGGCTACACCTTC CASSPREGMDREPPGYTF
once TRBD1 TRBJ2-7 TRBV6-7 TGTGCCAGCAGTTATCCAATCCCCCGGGACAGGGAGTTCCCGAACTACGAGCAGTACTTC CASSYPIPRDREFPNYEQYF
NA TRBD1 TRBJ2-7 TRBV5-1 TGCGCCAGCAGCTTAGGACAGGGAATGGGTGAGCAGTACTTC CASSLGQGMGEQYF
NA NA TRBJ2-2 TRBV7-8 TGTGCCAGCAGCTTACCCGTAGCATACGGGAGCGGGTACACCGGGGAGCTGTTTTTT CASSLPVAYGSGYTGELFF